Presented here are 20 T cell receptor beta chains from one specimen sequenced in a study of OX40 agonist ivuxolimab in advanced cancers. TCRdb's copy holds only in-frame clones and misses some; the assay was immunoSEQ multiplex PCR. The sample lists 75,000 to 80,000 clones; about nine tenths were seen once. The material sequenced was CD4+ or CD8+ T cells sorted from blood, taken in a trial of the OX40 agonist ivuxolimab. Receptors were obtained from an adult with an advanced solid tumor such as melanoma, head and neck, liver or kidney cancer.

The chain is built from TRBV30 and TRBJ2-7; D is uncertain. Germline CDR1 and CDR2: GTSNPN and SVGIG (reference sequence). There are 12 residues in the CDR3. The V end lost 2 bases, the J end lost 2 bases, and 7 bases lay between the germline ends. The CDR3 is CAWSPDPYEQYF. The CDR3, as DNA: TGTGCCTGGAGTCCGGACCCCTACGAGCAGTACTTC.

The CDR3 loop reads CATSRVRGSGGTGELFF. Written as DNA, the CDR3 is TGTGCCACCAGCAGAGTTCGGGGTAGCGGGGGTACCGGGGAGCTGTTTTTT. V gene TRBV15 combines with J gene TRBJ2-2; 9 bases fit TRBD2. Germline V lookup: CDR1 LNHNV, CDR2 YYDKDF (reference sequence). CDR3 length equals 17 residues. V trimming: 1 base; J trimming: 5 bases; junction bases outside the gene matches: 8.

The chain carries TRBV5-1 and TRBJ1-1, with D perhaps matching TRBD1 (5 bases). Germline V CDR1 and CDR2: SGHRS, YFSETQ. V lost 5 bases and J lost 5, with 19 bases in between. This CDR3 is 15 amino acids long. The CDR3 sequence is CASRQTVLGGTEAFF. CDR3 in DNA: TGCGCCAGCAGACAGACAGTCCTAGGAGGGACTGAAGCTTTCTTT.

The chain employs TRBV5-6 and TRBJ1-2; TRBD1 aligns across 8 bases. The CDR3 loop spans 14 amino acids. The junction had 6 bases not matched to a gene; V was cut back by 4 bases and J by 4 bases. CDR1 is SGHDT and CDR2 is YYEEEE in the germline V gene. In DNA, the CDR3 is TGTGCCAGCAGCGTCGGACAGGGTTCCTATGGCTACACCTTC. As protein: CASSVGQGSYGYTF.

This clone appeared once. The genes are TRBV7-9 and TRBJ2-3; the D call may be TRBD1 or TRBD2 (5 bases each). The CDR3 extends over 17 amino acids. Germline V gene sequence: CDR1 SEHNR, CDR2 FQNEAQ (reference sequence). V dropped 5 bases and J dropped 4 bases, with 22 bases sitting between them. The CDR3 is CASSLGPRGRFPDTQYF. In DNA, the CDR3 is TGTGCCAGCAGCCTTGGGCCCCGGGGCCGATTCCCAGATACGCAGTATTTT.

V and J are TRBV27 and TRBJ1-2; 9 nucleotides align to TRBD1. The junction had 10 bases not matched to a gene; V was cut back by 4 bases and J by 7 bases. This CDR3 has 15 amino acids. Germline lookup yields CDR1 MNHEY and CDR2 SMNVEV (reference sequence). The CDR3 DNA reads TGTGCCAGCAGTTGGACCCTCGGGACAGGGACTGGCTACACCTTC. It encodes CASSWTLGTGTGYTF.

The rearrangement links TRBV28 to TRBJ1-2; D perhaps matches TRBD1 (6 bases). V lost 6 bases and J lost 1, with 12 bases in between. This CDR3 spans 14 amino acids. Germline V gives CDR1 MDHEN, CDR2 SYDVKM. CDR3 sequence reads: CASSNYRVNYGYTF. CDR3 bases: TGTGCCAGCAGCAACTACAGGGTTAACTATGGCTACACCTTC.

The V gene is TRBV7-9, the J gene TRBJ1-5; D is unresolved. Germline V gives CDR1 SEHNR, CDR2 FQNEAQ (reference sequence). V shed 1 base and J shed 0 bases, with 7 bases lying between them. The CDR3 is 15 amino acids. The CDR3 coding sequence is TGTGCCAGCAGCTTAGGTGCAGATAGCAATCAGCCCCAGCATTTT. Translated: CASSLGADSNQPQHF.

The chain employs TRBV2 and TRBJ2-5; 11 positions agree with TRBD1. With V trimmed by 9 bases and J by 2 bases, 8 bases remained unmatched. Germline loops: CDR1 SNHLY, CDR2 FYNNEI. The CDR3 length is 15 residues. CDR3 amino acids: CASGKDRGRQETQYF. DNA for the CDR3: TGTGCCAGTGGAAAGGACAGGGGGCGACAAGAGACCCAGTACTTC.

The J gene is TRBJ1-1, the V gene TRBV19, with 7 bases that match TRBD1. The CDR3 totals 14 residues. The trim removed 4 bases at V and 8 bases at J, leaving 10 bases unmatched. CDR1 is LNHDA and CDR2 is SQIVND in the germline V gene (reference sequence). CDR3 protein: CASSRSGTAPEAFF. CDR3 DNA: TGTGCCAGTAGTAGATCCGGGACAGCACCCGAAGCTTTCTTT.

The CDR3 DNA reads TGCGCCAGCAGCAGCGGGAGTCTCGGCACAGATACGCAGTATTTT. Translating gives CASSSGSLGTDTQYF. The chain couples TRBV5-1 to TRBJ2-3, with 8 bases aligning to TRBD2. J gave up 1 base and V 4 bases, and 5 bases lay outside the gene matches. This CDR3 region has 15 residues. The germline CDR1 and CDR2 sequences are SGHRS and YFSETQ.

The chain joins TRBV7-8 to TRBJ2-2; TRBD2 agrees at 11 bases. V shed 5 bases and J 4 bases; nucleotides not matched to a gene: 6. Germline CDR1 reads SGHVS; CDR2 reads FQNEAQ. The CDR3 extends over 16 amino acids. The CDR3 spells CASSVGLAGTTGELFF. The CDR3 coding sequence is TGTGCCAGCAGCGTCGGACTAGCGGGCACCACCGGGGAGCTGTTTTTT.

The chain carries TRBV10-3 and TRBJ2-7; D is perhaps TRBD2 (7 bases). Between the trimmed V and J ends, which lost 6 bases and 0 bases, there was a span of 15 bases. Germline assignment: CDR1 ENHRY and CDR2 SYGVKD. The CDR3 has 15 amino acids. The CDR3 DNA is TGTGCCATCAGCGCGAGGGGGGGGATCTCCTACGAGCAGTACTTC. This encodes CAISARGGISYEQYF.

This sequence joins TRBV5-4 and TRBJ1-5; tentatively, D is TRBD1 (5 bases). V was shortened by 5 bases and J by 4 bases, with 13 bases between the two germline ends. The CDR3 consists of 14 residues. Germline V gives CDR1 SGHNT, CDR2 YYREEE (reference sequence). CDR3 bases: TGTGCCAGCAGGGGGGATGGCCCGAATCAGCCCCAGCATTTT. Translation: CASRGDGPNQPQHF.

There are a few counts of this clone. CDR3 in amino acids: CASSPRQNNQPQHF. Here the CDR3 DNA reads TGTGCCAGCAGTCCTAGACAGAATAATCAGCCCCAGCATTTT. The chain links TRBV2 to TRBJ1-5; perhaps TRBD1 as D (5 bases). The V gene's germline CDR1 is SNHLY and CDR2 FYNNEI. Trimming cost V 5 bases and J 4 bases, with 12 bases left between them. This CDR3 has 14 amino acids.

The chain combines TRBV5-1 with TRBJ2-1, with 10 bases that match TRBD2. Trimming took 5 bases from V and 8 from J; bases not matched to a gene: 10. Germline CDR1 is SGHRS and CDR2 is YFSETQ. The CDR3 is 15 residues long. This CDR3 is CASRGGLASSDEQFF. The CDR3 bases are TGCGCCAGCAGGGGGGGACTAGCGAGCAGCGATGAGCAGTTCTTC.

The CDR3 DNA reads as TGTGCCAGCAGTTCCAAACTAGCGCTTTACAATGAGCAGTTCTTC. Its protein product is CASSSKLALYNEQFF. This chain connects TRBV7-9 to TRBJ2-1, with TRBD2 matching 7 bases. Germline CDR1 is SEHNR and CDR2 is FQNEAQ (reference sequence). The trim removed 6 bases at V and 4 bases at J, leaving 9 bases unmatched. The length of the CDR3 is 15 residues.

V usage is TRBV6-1 and J usage is TRBJ1-3; D gene unclear. The CDR3 spans 11 residues. The germline gives CDR1 MNHNS, CDR2 SASEGT. Trimming took off 7 bases at V and 3 bases at J, with 4 bases between the two ends. The CDR3 DNA sequence: TGTGCCAGCAAACTTGGAAACACCATATATTTT. Its translation: CASKLGNTIYF.

The DNA of the CDR3 is TGCGCCAGCAGCTTTACAAACAGGGGTTCGAACACTGAAGCTTTCTTT. Translating gives CASSFTNRGSNTEAFF. The V call is TRBV5-1, the J call TRBJ1-1; 7 bases align to TRBD1. Trimming removed 2 bases from V and 1 base from J; junction bases left unmatched: 8. Germline V gene lookup returns CDR1 SGHRS and CDR2 YFSETQ. This CDR3 has 16 amino acids.

This rearrangement joins TRBV5-4 to TRBJ2-7; TRBD2 is a possible D gene (6 bases). The CDR3 totals 17 residues. V was trimmed by 5 bases and J by 1 base, leaving 22 bases between them. Germline values: CDR1 SGHNT, CDR2 YYREEE (reference sequence). CDR3 protein: CASSPGLRALGSYEQYF. CDR3 coding DNA: TGTGCCAGCAGTCCGGGACTCCGGGCCCTGGGTTCCTACGAGCAGTACTTC.